The 25 T cell receptor beta chains presented below share a single source sample, sequenced in a study of OX40 agonist ivuxolimab in advanced cancers. The library was prepared using the immunoSEQ multiplex PCR assay. TCRdb took this table from immuneACCESS and kept in-frame rearrangements with V and J called. Such tables lack part of the clones; where checked against another copy, unresolved V genes explain under half of the gap, and the rest is unexplained. Recorded for this sample are tens of thousands of clones; about 85% of them occurred a single time. In total, the top ten clones hold 0.5% to 0.55% of the sample. The specimen was CD4+ or CD8+ T cells sorted from blood, collected in a trial of the OX40 agonist ivuxolimab. These receptors were taken from an adult with an advanced solid tumor such as melanoma, head and neck, liver or kidney cancer.

The chain carries TRBV7-2 and TRBJ2-2, with 11 bases aligning to TRBD1. The J segment lost 4 bases and the V segment lost 6 bases, leaving 10 bases of the junction unmatched. Germline loops: CDR1 SGHTA, CDR2 FQGNSA. This CDR3 is 17 amino acids long. For the CDR3, the DNA is TGTGCCAGCAGGGGGGACAGGGGGTTTTCTTCCACCGGGGAGCTGTTTTTT. This sequence encodes CASRGDRGFSSTGELFF.

This clone has just a few counts. The CDR3 region is CASSQTGTSGSNEQFF. The DNA for the CDR3 is TGCGCCAGCAGCCAAACCGGGACTAGCGGGAGCAATGAGCAGTTCTTC. The genes are TRBV4-3 and TRBJ2-1, with 14 bases matching TRBD2. Trimming at V came to 2 bases and at J to 6 bases, leaving 3 bases not matched to a gene. Germline V gives CDR1 LGHNA, CDR2 YSLEER. This CDR3 region has 16 residues.

The rearrangement joins TRBV11-3 to TRBJ2-2, with 9 bases aligning to TRBD2. CDR3 size: 15 residues. Germline V gene lookup returns CDR1 SGHNT and CDR2 YENEEA. The J segment lost 5 bases and the V segment lost 7 bases, leaving 8 bases of the junction unmatched. This chain's CDR3 is CASTAGGPGTGELFF. The DNA of the CDR3 is TGTGCCAGCACCGCGGGGGGGCCCGGGACCGGGGAGCTGTTTTTT. Full variable domain (remainder filled in from reference TRBV11-3 and TRBJ2-2): EAGVVQSPRYKIIEKKQPVAFWCNPISGHNTLYWYLQNLGQGPELLIRYENEEAVDDSQLPKDRFSAERLKGVDSTLKIQPAELGDSAVYLCASTAGGPGTGELFFGEGSRLTVL.

The chain joins TRBV4-2 to TRBJ1-2; 8 bases align to TRBD1. CDR1 is LGHNA and CDR2 is YNFKEQ in the germline V gene. V gave up 0 bases and J gave up 3 bases; unmatched junction bases: 6. The CDR3 is made up of 16 amino acids. CDR3 nucleotide sequence: TGTGCCAGCAGCCAAGATACGGGACAGGCCTACTATGGCTACACCTTC. Protein: CASSQDTGQAYYGYTF.

The chain couples TRBV18 to TRBJ1-1, with D unresolved. Germline loops: CDR1 KGHSH, CDR2 LQKENI. Trimming removed 2 bases at V and 8 bases at J, with 9 bases between. The CDR3 length is 12 residues. Here the CDR3 DNA reads TGTGCCAGCTCACCAAACGGACTCGAAGCTTTCTTT. Protein sequence: CASSPNGLEAFF.

The chain employs TRBV18 and TRBJ2-7; TRBD1 agrees at 8 bases. V shed 3 bases and J 0 bases; nucleotides not matched to a gene: 4. CDR1 is KGHSH, CDR2 LQKENI, per germline. This CDR3 region has 15 residues. In nucleotides, the CDR3 is TGTGCCAGCTCACCTAGGACAGGGCCCTCCTACGAGCAGTACTTC. Its translation: CASSPRTGPSYEQYF.

The rearrangement uses TRBV2 and TRBJ2-5; D is ambiguous. From germline, CDR1 is SNHLY and CDR2 FYNNEI. The CDR3 spans 13 residues. The V end was cut by 1 base, the J end by 5 bases, with 8 bases between. The CDR3 nucleotides are TGTGCCAGCAGTGAAGGAAGACGGGAGACCCAGTACTTC. Protein: CASSEGRRETQYF. Drawing the rest from reference TRBV2 and TRBJ2-5, the complete variable domain is EPEVTQTPSHQVTQMGQEVILRCVPISNHLYFYWYRQILGQKVEFLVSFYNNEISEKSEIFDDQFSVERPDGSNFTLKIRSTKLEDSAMYFCASSEGRRETQYFGPGTRLLVL.

The genes are TRBV25-1 and TRBJ1-6; D gene uncertain. CDR1 and CDR2 from the germline V gene are MGHDK and SYGVNS. V shed 3 bases and J shed 7 bases, with 7 bases lying between them. This CDR3 has 13 amino acids. CDR3 loop: CASSDSPNSPLHF. CDR3 in DNA: TGTGCCAGCAGTGACTCCCCAAATTCACCCCTCCACTTT.

The chain couples TRBV5-6 to TRBJ2-7, with 7 bases matching TRBD1. Looked up from germline, CDR1 is SGHDT and CDR2 is YYEEEE. The CDR3 spans 15 residues. J lost 3 bases, V lost 1 base, and 7 bases had no gene match. In DNA, the CDR3 is TGTGCCAGCAGCTTGTTCAATCAGGGGGTCTACGAGCAGTACTTC. This translates into CASSLFNQGVYEQYF.

This chain uses TRBV30 with TRBJ1-1; D is unresolved. In germline, CDR1 is GTSNPN, CDR2 SVGIG (reference sequence). V lost 3 bases to trimming and J lost 1 base, with 12 bases between them. The CDR3 spans 14 residues. CDR3 bases: TGTGCCTGGAGATCGTGGGGTGGGAACACTGAAGCTTTCTTT. As protein: CAWRSWGGNTEAFF.

The V call is TRBV2, the J call TRBJ1-2; 7 bases map to TRBD1. CDR1 SNHLY and CDR2 FYNNEI come from the germline V gene. This CDR3 comprises 13 residues. J gave up 4 bases and V 10 bases, and 9 bases lay outside the gene matches. CDR3 in DNA: TGTGCCACCTCACAGGGGACAAGCTATGGCTACACCTTC. Amino acids: CATSQGTSYGYTF.

The sample holds one count of this clone. The V call is TRBV10-3, the J call TRBJ2-7; D possibly corresponds to TRBD2 (6 bases). The CDR3 is 15 residues long. CDR1 is ENHRY, CDR2 SYGVKD, per germline. V lost 3 bases and J lost 2, with 14 bases in between. Here the CDR3 DNA reads TGTGCCATCAGTGAAGGGAGGCTTAATCCCTACGAGCAGTACTTC. It is translated as CAISEGRLNPYEQYF.

V usage is TRBV7-3 and J usage is TRBJ2-1, with 8 positions matching TRBD2. The V gene's germline CDR1 is SGHTA and CDR2 FQGTGA. Trimming cost V 5 bases and J 6 bases; bases outside gene matches: 3. CDR3 length: 13 residues. In DNA, the CDR3 is TGTGCCAGCAGCACACTAGCGGCCAATGAGCAGTTCTTC. Protein sequence: CASSTLAANEQFF.

The rearrangement joins TRBV6-1 to TRBJ1-6; 7 bases align to TRBD1. The CDR3 runs 14 residues. Germline CDR1 reads MNHNS; CDR2 reads SASEGT. V dropped 8 bases and J dropped 6; count of bases not matched to a gene: 7. CDR3 DNA sequence: TGTGCCAGCCGACCCAGGGGGGGTAATTCACCCCTCCACTTT. It specifies CASRPRGGNSPLHF.

This chain connects TRBV29-1 to TRBJ1-1; D is unclear. Germline CDR1 and CDR2: SQVTM and ANQGSEA. Deletions cut 7 bases from V and 0 bases from J, with 12 bases between. This CDR3 is built from 13 residues. The CDR3 region has the DNA TGCAGCGCCAGCCCTACCCTGAACACTGAAGCTTTCTTT. This codes for CSASPTLNTEAFF.

This clone has a single count. The chain carries TRBV4-2 and TRBJ2-5; D is unresolved. The CDR3 has 14 residues. V lost 0 bases, J lost 4 bases, and 9 bases lay in between. Germline V gene data show CDR1 as LGHNA and CDR2 as YNFKEQ. The CDR3 loop is CASSQETYGETQYF. In nucleotides, the CDR3 is TGTGCCAGCAGCCAAGAAACGTACGGAGAGACCCAGTACTTC.

The chain uses TRBV28 and TRBJ1-1, with 9 bases lining up with TRBD1. From germline, CDR1 is MDHEN and CDR2 SYDVKM. The CDR3 length is 13 residues. V lost 9 bases, J lost 5 bases, and 7 bases stayed unmatched. The CDR3 bases are TGTGCCAGTAAACAGGGGGCGTGGACTGAAGCTTTCTTT. Protein product: CASKQGAWTEAFF.

CDR3 residues: CAWSGTGEKLFF. In DNA, the CDR3 is TGTGCCTGGAGTGGGACGGGTGAAAAACTGTTTTTT. V gene TRBV30 combines with J gene TRBJ1-4, with unresolved D. The CDR3 is 12 amino acids. Between the trimmed V and J ends, which lost 1 base and 7 bases, there was a span of 7 bases. Germline V gene lookup returns CDR1 GTSNPN and CDR2 SVGIG (reference sequence).

Note on this clone: This specimen includes other DNA sequences encoding the same CDR3. The chain couples TRBV5-1 to TRBJ1-3; D remains unclear. Trimming pared 1 base from V and 0 bases from J, leaving 8 bases between. CDR1 and CDR2 (germline): SGHRS, YFSETQ. The CDR3 has 15 amino acids. The chain's CDR3 is CASSLSGSSGNTIYF. The DNA for the CDR3 is TGCGCCAGCAGCTTGTCAGGCAGCTCTGGAAACACCATATATTTT.

The chain couples TRBV4-2 to TRBJ2-1; D remains ambiguous. V was shortened by 1 base and J by 7 bases, with 14 bases between the two germline ends. Germline-derived CDR1 and CDR2 are LGHNA and YNFKEQ. The CDR3 contains 15 residues. The CDR3 bases are TGTGCCAGCAGCCAAGGAGGTCGGTCAGTGAATGAGCAGTTCTTC. It encodes CASSQGGRSVNEQFF.

In its sample, this clone was seen a few times. Other DNA sequences in the same sample also yield this CDR3. The chain links TRBV5-1 to TRBJ2-5; 8 bases match TRBD1. V gave up 4 bases and J gave up 1 base; unmatched junction bases: 3. CDR1 is SGHRS and CDR2 is YFSETQ in the germline V gene. This CDR3 comprises 14 residues. The DNA for the CDR3 is TGCGCCAGCAGCCTCGGACAGGGCCAAGAGACCCAGTACTTC. Protein sequence: CASSLGQGQETQYF.

This clone came up once. This chain links TRBV19 with TRBJ2-2; D is unresolved. CDR1 LNHDA and CDR2 SQIVND come from the germline V gene (reference sequence). Trimming removed 6 bases from V and 0 bases from J, with 11 bases in between. The CDR3 extends over 15 amino acids. The CDR3 protein is CASRTTGSNTGELFF. As DNA, the CDR3 is TGTGCCAGTAGAACTACTGGGTCGAACACCGGGGAGCTGTTTTTT.

This clone was found once. The rearrangement links TRBV7-2 to TRBJ2-3; tentatively, D is TRBD1 (6 bases). CDR1 is SGHTA, CDR2 FQGNSA, per germline. The ends were cut back, 4 bases at V and 3 bases at J, with 11 bases in the middle. The CDR3 has 14 residues. The CDR3 DNA follows: TGTGCCAGCAGCTGGGGCAGGGGAACAGATACGCAGTATTTT. It yields the protein CASSWGRGTDTQYF.

This clone came up once. The chain is built from TRBV7-9 and TRBJ2-7; 8 nucleotides agree with TRBD1. The CDR3 is 17 residues long. Germline-derived CDR1 and CDR2 are SEHNR and FQNEAQ (reference sequence). V lost 5 bases, J lost 5 bases, and 17 bases stayed unmatched. In DNA form, the CDR3 reads TGTGCCAGCAGCGTGGATATTGGACAGGGTAGGTTCCACGAGCAGTACTTC. Translating it yields CASSVDIGQGRFHEQYF.

This chain uses TRBV18 with TRBJ1-2, with a possible D match to TRBD1 (5 bases). Germline V gene sequence: CDR1 KGHSH, CDR2 LQKENI. Trimming shortened V by 3 bases and J by 6 bases, and 23 bases separated the two germline ends. The CDR3 runs 17 residues. As DNA, the CDR3 is TGTGCCAGCTCACCTTACCTCCCCACCACCCAGGGCGATGGCTACACCTTC. It specifies CASSPYLPTTQGDGYTF.